This TCR beta chain was sequenced during a study of blood T cell repertoires in COVID-19. Study context: Samples of COVID-19 (acute and convalescent) were obtained from the United States, Italy and Spain. T cells, B-cell-depleted T cells, or PBMCs supplied cDNA or gDNA.

Per the study methods: Using reference gene primer amplification, nucleated cell counts were estimated. TCRdb's copy holds only in-frame clones and misses some; the assay was immunoSEQ multiplex PCR. Clonal size and the V and J genes are those of that table, whereas D and trimming came from the DNA. The top ten clones hold around 4.2% of a sample with about 290,000 clones, around four fifths of them seen once. Germline V gene lookup returns CDR1 SGHAT and CDR2 FQDESV (reference sequence). After removal of 3 bases from V and 5 bases from J, the junction contained 5 bases not matched to a gene. The length of the CDR3 is 16 residues.

Sequenced: peripheral blood. The origin of this receptor is a woman aged 45-65 years with active or convalescent COVID-19. J is TRBJ2-2 and V is TRBV11-1, with 11 bases that match TRBD2. The CDR3 reads CASSLVAGGPTGELFF. In DNA form, the CDR3 reads TGTGCCAGCAGCTTGGTAGCGGGAGGGCCTACCGGGGAGCTGTTTTTT.